This TCR beta chain was recovered during a study of metastatic and nonmetastatic thyroid tumors. For the study at large: For malignant and benign thyroid patients, tumor or nodule tissue and blood were the sources whose repertoires were compared.

Before thyroid surgery, none of the patients had received any treatment. Notes on this clone: The antigen remains undetermined.

CDR1 is DFQATT, CDR2 SNEGSKA, per germline (reference sequence). The V end was cut by 5 bases, the J end by 2 bases, with 17 bases between. The CDR3 length is 15 residues. Authors' data handling: The authors used CDR3 differences across clinicopathological groups to build a distant-metastasis classifier for papillary thyroid cancer. TCRdb ran MiXCR on the PCR reads. The V and J calls, along with clone size, are taken from TCRdb and not from the paper's own processing. The sample contains 3,500 to 4,500 clones, about 32% of which appear only once. Study-level points and caveats: In blood and tumor, TCR beta diversity was reportedly significantly higher in malignant thyroid tumors than in benign nodules.

This TCR was sampled from a male donor with papillary thyroid cancer or a benign thyroid nodule (not recorded which). Some clones in this sample may be carry-over from other donors' samples. Material for sequencing was adjacent normal tissue. The V call is TRBV20-1, the J call TRBJ2-3; perhaps TRBD2 as D (7 bases). The DNA for the CDR3 is TGCAGTGCTCCACAAAGCGGGACATACACAGATACGCAGTATTTT. It translates to CSAPQSGTYTDTQYF.